This T cell receptor (beta chain) appears in the sequencing data of a study of blood T cell repertoires in COVID-19 (dated by TCRdb to 2020 to 2022). About the full investigation: The collaborator samples originated in the United States, Italy and Spain and spanned the acute and convalescent phases of COVID-19. The prospective study material was composed of cDNA or gDNA derived from T cells, B-cell-depleted T cells, or PBMCs. Subjects who had been exposed to COVID-19, were actively infected with it, or had recovered from it provided the deeply sampled blood TCRbeta repertoires that made up the dataset. A freely available public database, intended as a resource for researchers studying the immune response to SARS-CoV-2, is where the repertoires were released. Samples came from the ongoing ImmuneRACE study (first 160 participants) plus 1,254 subjects from 6 global collaborators. The sample metadata nearly always contained a de-identified subject ID, COVID-19 status, age in years and sex. Where available, HLA class I and class II types were taken from metadata supplied by the sample provider and were not determined by assay-based typing. General study outcomes and caveats: The amount of clinical and demographic metadata varied by source and participant and was provided uncurated.

TCRbeta CDR3 regions were amplified from genomic DNA by means of the immunoSEQ Assay, a bias-controlled multiplex PCR. Concerning the study's data processing: Nucleated cell counts per sample were estimated from amplification of reference gene primers within the assay. To quantify the absolute abundance of each unique TCRbeta CDR3 rearrangement, sequence reads were collapsed and filtered. Productive Simpson clonality was computed per sample as the square root of Simpson's diversity index over productive rearrangements. The clones in this table, taken by TCRdb from immuneACCESS, are in-frame only. Not every clone is retained; where verified, under half of the shortfall comes from an unresolved V gene, and the cause of the rest is unknown. That table gives V, J and clone size, and the DNA gave D and trimming. The sample table lists about 200,000 clones, 82% of them with a count of one. The ten largest clones take up 12% of the sample.

Between the V and J ends, shortened by 3 bases and 4 bases respectively, the junction contains 12 bases. The CDR3, from cysteine to phenylalanine, totals 14 residues. Kept here is only the CDR3 DNA, which spans 42 bases and is read in frame from base 1. CDR1 and CDR2, looked up from the germline V gene, are MGHRA and YSYEKL. As concerns this clone: Its specific antigen is unknown. No base qualities exist here, and no much larger clone lies one base off it.

Participants in the prospective study were enrolled through a virtual design, were aged roughly 18 to 100 years, and lived in 24 United States geographic areas. Cohort assignment in the prospective study relied on participant-reported clinical history from a screening survey and a study questionnaire. Recovered participants in ImmuneRACE Cohort 3 were defined by two consecutive negative NP/OP PCR tests, clearance by a healthcare professional, or resolution of symptoms. In the prospective study, whole blood, serum and a nasopharyngeal or oropharyngeal swab were collected from each participant by mobile phlebotomists. Over an approximately 2-month period, participants in the prospective study had the option of providing additional blood draws and questionnaires. Blood samples from the prospective study were shipped frozen or at room temperature prior to DNA extraction.

Specimen: PBMCs or T cells enriched from blood (not recorded which). This receptor was taken from a man aged 40-50 years who had recovered from COVID-19. This receptor chain uses TRBV4-1 and TRBJ1-2; a weak D assignment points to TRBD1 (6 bases agree). The nucleotide sequence is given as TGCGCCAGCAGCCAGACACAGGGAACCTATGGCTACACCTTC. Its translation is CASSQTQGTYGYTF.